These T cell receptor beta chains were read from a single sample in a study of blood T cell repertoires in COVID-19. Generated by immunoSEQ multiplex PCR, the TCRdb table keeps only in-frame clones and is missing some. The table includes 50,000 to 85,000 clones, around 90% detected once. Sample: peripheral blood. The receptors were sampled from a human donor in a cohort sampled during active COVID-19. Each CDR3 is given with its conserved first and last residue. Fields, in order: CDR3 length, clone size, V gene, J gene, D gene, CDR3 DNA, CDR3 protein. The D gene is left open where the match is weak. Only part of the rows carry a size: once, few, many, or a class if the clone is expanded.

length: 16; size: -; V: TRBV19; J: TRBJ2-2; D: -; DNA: TGTGCCAGTAGTCTAGGACAGCGAAGGGCCACCGGGGAGCTGTTTTTT; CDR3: CASSLGQRRATGELFF
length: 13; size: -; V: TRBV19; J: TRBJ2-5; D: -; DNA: TGTGCCAGTAGCGCATCAACCGGAGAGACCCAGTACTTC; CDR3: CASSASTGETQYF
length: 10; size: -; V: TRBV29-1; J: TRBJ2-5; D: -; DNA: TGCAGCGGCAGACAAGAGACCCAGTACTTC; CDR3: CSGRQETQYF
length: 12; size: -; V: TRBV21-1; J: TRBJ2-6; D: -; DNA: TGCAAACTCATCGCTGGGGCCAACGTCCTGACTTTC; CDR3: CKLIAGANVLTF
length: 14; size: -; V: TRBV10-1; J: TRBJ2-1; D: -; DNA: TGCGCCAGCAGTGAGGCTAGCGAGGACAATGAGCAGTTCTTC; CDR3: CASSEASEDNEQFF
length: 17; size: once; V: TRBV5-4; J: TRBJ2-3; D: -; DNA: TGTGCCAGCAGCTCGCCTAAGGGGGGGAGAGGCACAGATACGCAGTATTTT; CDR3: CASSSPKGGRGTDTQYF
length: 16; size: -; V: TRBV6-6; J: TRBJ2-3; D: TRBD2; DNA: TGTGCCAGCAGTTCGCCGACTAGCGGGAACACAGATACGCAGTATTTT; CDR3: CASSSPTSGNTDTQYF
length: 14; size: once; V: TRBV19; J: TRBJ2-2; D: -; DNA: TGTGCCAGTAACAGGCGGGGCAACACCGGGGAGCTGTTTTTT; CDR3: CASNRRGNTGELFF
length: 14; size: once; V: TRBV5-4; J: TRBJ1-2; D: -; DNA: TGTGCCAGCAGCTTGGATGGGGGGAGCTATGGCTACACCTTC; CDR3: CASSLDGGSYGYTF
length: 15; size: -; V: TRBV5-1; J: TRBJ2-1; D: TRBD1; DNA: TGCGCCAGCAGGGCGGACAGGGGGAGCCTCAATGAGCAGTTCTTC; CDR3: CASRADRGSLNEQFF
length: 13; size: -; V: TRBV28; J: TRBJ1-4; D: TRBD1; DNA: TGTGCCAGTCAACGGGACAGTAATGAAAAACTGTTTTTT; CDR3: CASQRDSNEKLFF
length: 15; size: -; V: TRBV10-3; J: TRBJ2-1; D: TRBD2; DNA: TGTGCCATCAGTGGGGTTAGCGGGGGGTACAATGAGCAGTTCTTC; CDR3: CAISGVSGGYNEQFF
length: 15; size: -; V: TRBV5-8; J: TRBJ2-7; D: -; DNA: TGTGCCAGCACCCGGTTGCTGTTACTTACCTACGAGCAGTACTTC; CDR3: CASTRLLLLTYEQYF
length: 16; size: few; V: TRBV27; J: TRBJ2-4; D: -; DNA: TGTGCCAGCAGTCGGACAGCAGGCCTAGCCAAAAACATTCAGTACTTC; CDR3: CASSRTAGLAKNIQYF
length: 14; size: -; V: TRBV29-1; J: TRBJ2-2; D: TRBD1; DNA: TGCAGCGTCGCGGGACAGGGACTTGGCGGGGAGCTGTTTTTT; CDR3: CSVAGQGLGGELFF
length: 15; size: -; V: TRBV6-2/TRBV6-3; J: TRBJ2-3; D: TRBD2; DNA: TGTGCCAGCAGTTCTAGCGGAGCCCTCACAGATACGCAGTATTTT; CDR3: CASSSSGALTDTQYF